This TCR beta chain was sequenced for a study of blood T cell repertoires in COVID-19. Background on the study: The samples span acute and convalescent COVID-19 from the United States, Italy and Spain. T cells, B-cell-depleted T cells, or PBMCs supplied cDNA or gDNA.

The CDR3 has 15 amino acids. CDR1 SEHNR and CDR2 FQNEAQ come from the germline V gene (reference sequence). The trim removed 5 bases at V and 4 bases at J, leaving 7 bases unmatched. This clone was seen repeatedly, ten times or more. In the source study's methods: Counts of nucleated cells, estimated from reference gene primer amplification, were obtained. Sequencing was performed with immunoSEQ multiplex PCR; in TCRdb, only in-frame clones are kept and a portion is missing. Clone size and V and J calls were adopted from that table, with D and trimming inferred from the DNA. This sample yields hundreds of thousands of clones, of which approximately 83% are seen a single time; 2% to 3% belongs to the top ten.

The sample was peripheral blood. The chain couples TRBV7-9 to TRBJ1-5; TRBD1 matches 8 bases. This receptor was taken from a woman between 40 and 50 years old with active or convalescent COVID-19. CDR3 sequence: CASSPTGGGNQPQHF. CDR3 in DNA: TGTGCCAGCAGCCCTACAGGGGGTGGGAATCAGCCCCAGCATTTT.